This TCR beta chain derives from a study of T cells in Graves' hyperthyroidism and ophthalmopathy. General observations from the study: The model made its ophthalmopathy prediction, and onset followed a median approximately 6 months later.

This clonotype was counted ten times or more. The antigen is not known. No progression to ophthalmopathy during 18 months of follow-up defined stable disease. With 1 base removed from V and 4 bases from J, the gap between germline ends came to 15 bases. Germline CDR1 and CDR2: LGHNA and YNFKEQ. There are 16 residues in the CDR3. Amplification of TCR beta CDR3 regions was performed using RNA transcripts as template. A first-round RT-PCR of the TCR CDR3 used the HTBI primer set. Each CDR3 protein is one row after TCRdb ran MiXCR on the multiplex PCR reads. Among around 400,000 distinct CDR3 sequences listed, 13% were seen once.

The chain couples TRBV4-2 to TRBJ2-3; D perhaps matches TRBD2 (5 bases). The TCR was taken from a woman between 18 and 29 years old with Graves' hyperthyroidism. The specimen sequenced was blood. The CDR3 sequence: CASSQGGGGGADTQYF. In DNA form, the CDR3 reads TGTGCCAGCAGCCAAGGCGGCGGAGGTGGCGCAGATACGCAGTATTTT.